This T cell receptor beta chain stems from a study of metastatic and nonmetastatic thyroid tumors. Thyroid surgery was performed in patients who had received no treatment beforehand. The CDR3 runs 16 residues. Germline loops: CDR1 DFQATT, CDR2 SNEGSKA (reference sequence). This clone has a count of ten or more. An end of the junction differs from the germline gene, which may be a read error. TCRdb redid the clone calls on the PCR reads using MiXCR. The sample includes about 43,000 clones, 3% to 3.5% of them seen just once. Material: blood. The sequence came from a female donor with papillary thyroid cancer or a benign thyroid nodule (not recorded which). Some clones in this sample may be carry-over from other donors' samples. The V gene is TRBV20-1, the J gene TRBJ2-7; 7 positions match TRBD2. This chain's CDR3 is CSARVLGGRSRYEQYF. DNA of the CDR3: TGCAGTGCCAGAGTCTTGGGCGGGAGATCAAGGTACGAGCAGTACTTC.